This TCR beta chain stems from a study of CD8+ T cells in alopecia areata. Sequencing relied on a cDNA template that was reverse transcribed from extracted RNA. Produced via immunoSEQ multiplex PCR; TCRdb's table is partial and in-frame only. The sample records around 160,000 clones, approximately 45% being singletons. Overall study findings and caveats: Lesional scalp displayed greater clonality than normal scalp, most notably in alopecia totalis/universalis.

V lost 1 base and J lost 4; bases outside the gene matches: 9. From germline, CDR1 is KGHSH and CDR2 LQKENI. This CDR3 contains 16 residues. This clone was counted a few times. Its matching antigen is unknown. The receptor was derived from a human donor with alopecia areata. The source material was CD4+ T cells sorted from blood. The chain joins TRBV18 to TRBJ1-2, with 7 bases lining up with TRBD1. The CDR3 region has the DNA TGTGCCAGCTCACCACAGTTGGAGACAGGGAGCTATGGCTACACCTTC. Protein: CASSPQLETGSYGYTF. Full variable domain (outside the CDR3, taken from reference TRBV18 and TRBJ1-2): NAGVMQNPRHLVRRRGQEARLRCSPMKGHSHVYWYRQLPEEGLKFMVYLQKENIIDESGMPKERFSAEFPKEGPSILRIQQVVRGDSAAYFCASSPQLETGSYGYTFGSGTRLTVV.